This T cell receptor beta chain was retrieved from a study of cytomegalovirus exposure and HLA in healthy donors. On this clone: Antigen: not known.

Study-wide results and limits: With high specificity and sensitivity, the classifier reportedly diagnosed cytomegalovirus status.

Primers for the PCR totalled 60 Vbeta and 13 Jbeta. Clones were read by immunoSEQ multiplex PCR, and TCRdb kept only the in-frame ones, dropping some. This table has under 200,000 clones, around 86% appearing once. Per the germline V gene, CDR1 is SGHRS and CDR2 is YFSETQ. This CDR3 has 14 residues. The ends were cut back, 4 bases at V and 2 bases at J, with 11 bases in the middle. The chain has TRBV5-1 and TRBJ2-3; perhaps TRBD1 as D (6 bases). The sequenced material came from PBMCs. The receptor was derived from a human donor in good health. The CDR3 bases are TGCGCCAGCAGCCGGGACAAGCCCACAGATACGCAGTATTTT. Residues: CASSRDKPTDTQYF.